What follows are 3 T cell receptor beta chains derived from one specimen sequenced in a study of cytomegalovirus exposure and HLA in healthy donors. Vbeta (60) and Jbeta (13) primers were used in the PCR. This table comes from immunoSEQ multiplex PCR, and its TCRdb copy is limited to in-frame clones, with some not included. The table shows 150,000 to 200,000 clones, with 68% occurring only once. The sample was PBMCs. Receptors originate from a young man in good health and CMV-seropositive.

V gene TRBV7-3 combines with J gene TRBJ2-7; 7 nucleotides match TRBD2. After removal of 2 bases from V and 4 bases from J, the junction contained 2 bases not matched to a gene. This CDR3 is 13 amino acids long. The germline gives CDR1 SGHTA, CDR2 FQGTGA. CDR3 residues: CASSLGGGYEQYF. As DNA, the CDR3 is TGTGCCAGCAGCTTAGGGGGAGGGTACGAGCAGTACTTC.

The V and J genes are TRBV5-1 and TRBJ2-5; TRBD1 matches at 8 bases. The CDR3 extends over 15 amino acids. CDR1 and CDR2 from the germline V gene are SGHRS and YFSETQ. Losses at the gene ends were 5 bases for V and 0 bases for J; bases not matched to a gene: 6. This chain's CDR3 is CASSFQGAYQETQYF. Here the CDR3 DNA reads TGCGCCAGCAGTTTTCAGGGGGCATACCAAGAGACCCAGTACTTC.

This clone occurred a few times. V usage is TRBV28 and J usage is TRBJ1-4; 8 positions match TRBD1. This CDR3 has 15 residues. V gave up 6 bases and J gave up 8 bases; unmatched junction bases: 11. The germline gives CDR1 MDHEN, CDR2 SYDVKM. The CDR3 is CASRPPQGAGEKLFF. The CDR3, as DNA: TGTGCCAGCAGGCCCCCCCAGGGGGCCGGGGAAAAACTGTTTTTT.